This T cell receptor beta chain was obtained from a study of T-cell memory formation after mild COVID-19. Study-level information: Among the donors, TCR clusters were largely specific to each donor. Findings of the study overall: The CD4+ clones that contracted clustered mainly within CM and EM, and the CD8+ clones concentrated in EMRA.

This clonotype was detected many times. The antigen is unknown. CDR1 and CDR2 from the germline V gene are KGHSH and LQKENI. V was pared by 1 base and J by 5 bases, with 9 bases between. The CDR3 has 14 residues. TCRdb itself ran the 5' RACE reads through MiXCR, one entry per CDR3 protein. The sample has 290,000 or so distinct CDR3 sequences; approximately 20% are singletons. This chain links TRBV18 with TRBJ2-1, with D uncertain. The origin of this receptor is a man in his late teens or twenties who had mild COVID-19 (a few samples of this study predate the infection). Cell type and time point are not known. Material: PBMCs or a T cell subset sorted from them (not recorded which). The CDR3 DNA sequence: TGTGCCAGCTCACCACGGCGCAGCGACAATGAGCAGTTCTTC. Translating gives CASSPRRSDNEQFF.